This entry features one T cell receptor beta chain sequence. Its antigen is unknown. The entry originates in a study of molecular identifiers for immune sequencing clone quantification. As for the study in general: Within a replicate experiment, RNA obtained from either approximately 22,000 or 94,000 naive CD8 cells was divided into five aliquots, and four of those aliquots were then sequenced.

TCR libraries were built in bulk with a published protocol and specific TCR primers. MiXCR, run by TCRdb on the PCR reads, gives a single entry per CDR3 protein. Among approximately 500,000 distinct CDR3 sequences listed, about a fifth were seen once. In germline, CDR1 is MGHRA, CDR2 YSYEKL. The CDR3 sequence is 18 residues long. Trimming cost V 1 base and J 8 bases, with 23 bases left between them. Study-wide results and limits: Jurkat TCR RNA spiked in from one cell reportedly remained identifiable amid about a million naive cells.

The CD8+CD4-CCR7+CD45RA+ phenotype defined the sorted naive CD8 T cells. The gene calls are TRBV4-1 and TRBJ2-2; no reliable D call. The TCR sequence derives from a human donor in good health. Some libraries in this study had Jurkat cell RNA spiked in. The source material was naive CD8+ T cells from blood, with Jurkat cell RNA spiked in. Subset denoted: FACS-sorted CD8+CD4-CCR7+CD45RA+ naive T cells. The CDR3 here is CASSQVRTAGSGFGELFF. The DNA for the CDR3 is TGCGCCAGCAGCCAAGTCCGTACCGCCGGGTCCGGATTTGGGGAGCTGTTTTTT.